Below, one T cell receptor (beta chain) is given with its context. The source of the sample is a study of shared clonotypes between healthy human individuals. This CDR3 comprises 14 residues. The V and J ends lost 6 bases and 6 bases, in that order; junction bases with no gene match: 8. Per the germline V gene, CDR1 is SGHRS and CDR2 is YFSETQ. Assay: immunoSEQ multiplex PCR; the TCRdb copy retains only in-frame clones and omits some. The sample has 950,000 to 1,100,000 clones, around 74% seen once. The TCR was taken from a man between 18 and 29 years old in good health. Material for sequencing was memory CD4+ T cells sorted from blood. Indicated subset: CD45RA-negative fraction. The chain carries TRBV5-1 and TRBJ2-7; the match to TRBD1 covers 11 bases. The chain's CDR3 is CASIGQGAQGEQYF. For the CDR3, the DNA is TGCGCCAGCATTGGACAGGGGGCGCAGGGCGAGCAGTACTTC. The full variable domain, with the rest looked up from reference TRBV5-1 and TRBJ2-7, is KAGVTQTPRYLIKTRGQQVTLSCSPISGHRSVSWYQQTPGQGLQFLFEYFSETQRNKGNFPGRFSGRQFSNSRSEMNVSTLELGDSALYLCASIGQGAQGEQYFGPGTRLTVT.